These 27 T cell receptor beta chains were sequenced from one sample in a study of blood T cell repertoires in COVID-19. The repertoire was sequenced with immunoSEQ multiplex PCR; TCRdb's copy has only in-frame clones and lacks some. The data show about 50,000 clones, approximately 89% seen once. The material sequenced was peripheral blood. The receptor set was obtained from an older woman with COVID-19, enrolled during active disease.

The chain uses TRBV7-9 and TRBJ2-1, with 7 bases that match TRBD2. Losses at the gene ends were 3 bases for V and 3 bases for J; bases not matched to a gene: 5. The germline V gene has CDR1 SEHNR and CDR2 FQNEAQ (reference sequence). The CDR3 sequence is 15 residues long. This CDR3 is CASSFGGTNYNEQFF. The CDR3 DNA reads TGTGCCAGCAGCTTTGGCGGGACTAACTACAATGAGCAGTTCTTC.

This sequence joins TRBV12-3 or TRBV12-4 and TRBJ1-2, with a tentative D call TRBD1 (5 bases). This CDR3 has 11 residues. Between the trimmed V and J ends, which lost 3 bases and 10 bases, there was a span of 9 bases. Here the CDR3 reads CASSFSGVYTF. The CDR3 DNA sequence: TGTGCCAGCAGTTTTTCGGGGGTCTACACCTTC.

With regard to this clone: The same CDR3 arises from other DNA sequences in this sample as well. J is TRBJ1-2 and V is TRBV29-1, with 8 bases lining up with TRBD1. V shed 6 bases and J 4 bases; nucleotides not matched to a gene: 4. This CDR3 is 12 amino acids long. Germline CDR1 is SQVTM and CDR2 is ANQGSEA. Here the CDR3 reads CSVQGAGYGYTF. In nucleotides, the CDR3 is TGCAGCGTGCAGGGGGCAGGCTATGGCTACACCTTC.

This rearrangement joins TRBV4-3 to TRBJ2-1; a weak D match, TRBD2 (6 bases). Between the trimmed V and J ends, which lost 6 bases and 8 bases, there was a span of 17 bases. Germline V gene sequence: CDR1 LGHNA, CDR2 YSLEER. The CDR3 is 14 residues long. The CDR3 DNA reads TGCGCCAGCAGGCCGGGACTTGCGCGGGATGAGCAGTTCTTC. Amino acids: CASRPGLARDEQFF.

The chain carries TRBV9 and TRBJ2-1; the match to TRBD2 covers 7 bases. The V segment lost 4 bases and the J segment 5 bases; nucleotides outside the gene matches: 6. The V gene's germline CDR1 is SGDLS and CDR2 YYNGEE. This CDR3 has 14 residues. DNA of the CDR3: TGTGCCAGCAGCACTTCCGGGGGGAACAATGAGCAGTTCTTC. Encoded protein: CASSTSGGNNEQFF. Variable domain in full (rest from reference TRBV9 and TRBJ2-1): DSGVTQTPKHLITATGQRVTLRCSPRSGDLSVYWYQQSLDQGLQFLIQYYNGEERAKGNILERFSAQQFPDLHSELNLSSLELGDSALYFCASSTSGGNNEQFFGPGTRLTVL.

The rearrangement uses TRBV7-6 and TRBJ2-2; tentative D call: TRBD2 (6 bases). This CDR3 spans 18 amino acids. Trimming cost V 5 bases and J 7 bases, with 26 bases left between them. From germline, CDR1 is SGHVS and CDR2 FNYEAQ. The CDR3 nucleotides read TGTGCCAGCAGCCGCTTAGGGCGGGGCGATTTTTATGGCGGGGAGCTGTTTTTT. It translates to CASSRLGRGDFYGGELFF.

This clone was recorded many times. The V call is TRBV6-2 or TRBV6-3, the J call TRBJ2-7; D perhaps matches TRBD1 (6 bases). The ends were cut back, 3 bases at V and 2 bases at J, with 8 bases in the middle. The germline V gene encodes CDR1 MNHEY and CDR2 SVGEGT. The CDR3 spans 13 residues. The CDR3 loop reads CASSYTGPYEQYF. CDR3 in DNA: TGTGCCAGCAGTTATACAGGGCCCTACGAGCAGTACTTC.

The J gene is TRBJ2-5, the V gene TRBV15, with TRBD2 matching over 13 bases. This CDR3 spans 19 amino acids. V was pared by 0 bases and J by 2 bases, with 9 bases of the junction left unmatched. CDR1 and CDR2 from the germline V gene are LNHNV and YYDKDF (reference sequence). The CDR3 DNA sequence: TGTGCCACCAGCAGAGATTGGACTAGCGGGAGTGAACCTCAAGAGACCCAGTACTTC. This sequence encodes CATSRDWTSGSEPQETQYF.

The V gene is TRBV7-6, the J gene TRBJ1-2, with unresolved D. Trimming removed 4 bases from V and 4 bases from J, with 13 bases in between. The CDR3 spans 14 residues. Per the germline V gene, CDR1 is SGHVS and CDR2 is FNYEAQ. CDR3: CASSWTAEGYGYTF. CDR3 nucleotide sequence: TGTGCCAGCAGCTGGACTGCAGAGGGCTATGGCTACACCTTC. The complete variable domain, with remaining parts taken from reference TRBV7-6 and TRBJ1-2, reads GAGVSQSPRYKVTKRGQDVALRCDPISGHVSLYWYRQALGQGPEFLTYFNYEAQQDKSGLPNDRFSAERPEGSISTLTIQRTEQRDSAMYRCASSWTAEGYGYTFGSGTRLTVV.

This sequence joins TRBV28 and TRBJ1-5, with no clear D. CDR1 MDHEN and CDR2 SYDVKM come from the germline V gene. The ends were cut back, 3 bases at V and 2 bases at J, with 17 bases in the middle. CDR3 length equals 17 residues. CDR3 in DNA: TGTGCCAGCAGTTTTCTTGCCAGCGGGTCTGGCAATCAGCCCCAGCATTTT. This codes for CASSFLASGSGNQPQHF.

V gene TRBV7-9 combines with J gene TRBJ2-6, with no clear D. CDR3 length: 12 residues. The V gene's germline CDR1 is SEHNR and CDR2 FQNEAQ (reference sequence). Trimming left V 1 base short and J 17 bases short, with 12 bases between. CDR3 amino acids: CASSLVVETMTF. CDR3 bases: TGTGCCAGCAGCTTAGTCGTGGAAACTATGACTTTC.

This rearrangement joins TRBV7-8 to TRBJ1-2, with 8 bases identical to TRBD1. Germline CDR1 is SGHVS and CDR2 is FQNEAQ. The junction had 8 bases not matched to a gene; V was cut back by 5 bases and J by 0 bases. The CDR3 contains 16 residues. The CDR3 reads CASSPTQGAANYGYTF. In DNA, the CDR3 is TGTGCCAGCAGCCCAACCCAGGGGGCTGCTAACTATGGCTACACCTTC.

V usage is TRBV20-1 and J usage is TRBJ2-3; D is unclear. Between the trimmed V and J ends, which lost 1 base and 5 bases, there was a span of 4 bases. From germline, CDR1 is DFQATT and CDR2 SNEGSKA (reference sequence). The CDR3 is 11 residues long. In DNA, the CDR3 is TGCAGTGCTAGAGGGCAAGATACGCAGTATTTT. Residues: CSARGQDTQYF.

This chain connects TRBV7-9 to TRBJ2-1; D is possibly TRBD1 (6 bases). Trimming pared 8 bases from V and 0 bases from J, leaving 11 bases between. CDR1 SEHNR and CDR2 FQNEAQ come from the germline V gene (reference sequence). The CDR3 is 14 residues long. CDR3 coding DNA: TGTGCCAGCGCCCCCAGGGGCTCCTACAATGAGCAGTTCTTC. Amino acid sequence: CASAPRGSYNEQFF. Looking up the rest from reference TRBV7-9 and TRBJ2-1 gives the full variable domain: DTGVSQNPRHKITKRGQNVTFRCDPISEHNRLYWYRQTLGQGPEFLTYFQNEAQLEKSRLLSDRFSAERPKGSFSTLEIQRTEQGDSAMYLCASAPRGSYNEQFFGPGTRLTVL.

The CDR3 nucleotides are TGTGCCAGCAGCCCGGGACAGGCGGTGGACCAGTACTTC. Protein: CASSPGQAVDQYF. V and J are TRBV6-2 or TRBV6-3 and TRBJ2-5; 8 bases line up with TRBD1. The ends lost 6 bases at V and 10 bases at J; junction bases unmatched: 10. The CDR3 consists of 13 residues. Germline CDR1 reads MNHEY; CDR2 reads SVGEGT.

This rearrangement joins TRBV5-1 to TRBJ1-1; TRBD1 matches 8 bases. CDR3 size: 13 residues. After removal of 0 bases from V and 6 bases from J, the junction contained 1 base not matched to a gene. Germline values: CDR1 SGHRS, CDR2 YFSETQ. The CDR3 region is CASSLGTGSEAFF. The CDR3 DNA reads TGCGCCAGCAGCTTGGGGACAGGGTCTGAAGCTTTCTTT.

The rearrangement joins TRBV3-1 (or the pseudogene TRBV3-2) to TRBJ1-1; TRBD1 matches 10 bases. This CDR3 comprises 15 residues. CDR1 and CDR2 (germline): LGHDT, YNNKEL (reference sequence). Germline trimming cut 6 bases from V and 0 bases from J; bases unmatched to any gene: 4. The CDR3 reads CASRRQGAVNTEAFF. The CDR3, as DNA: TGTGCCAGCAGGCGACAGGGGGCCGTGAACACTGAAGCTTTCTTT.

The rearrangement uses TRBV30 and TRBJ1-1; TRBD1 matches 8 bases. The CDR3 has 21 amino acids. Per the germline V gene, CDR1 is GTSNPN and CDR2 is SVGIG (reference sequence). With 0 bases clipped from V and 3 bases from J, the junction kept 24 bases outside the gene matches. CDR3 in amino acids: CAWSVHQNYPGGKASDTEAFF. The CDR3 bases are TGTGCCTGGAGTGTACATCAAAACTACCCAGGGGGCAAGGCGAGTGACACTGAAGCTTTCTTT.

The V gene is TRBV4-3, the J gene TRBJ2-2, with D perhaps TRBD2 (5 bases). The V gene's germline CDR1 is LGHNA and CDR2 YSLEER. CDR3 length equals 15 residues. Trimming stripped 4 bases from V and 3 bases from J, with 12 bases between. The CDR3 DNA reads as TGCGCCAGCAGCCCGGCGGGCGTGCACACCGGGGAGCTGTTTTTT. It specifies CASSPAGVHTGELFF.

The CDR3 DNA is TGTGCCAGCAGACGGACAGAAAACTATGGCTACACCTTC. Protein product: CASRRTENYGYTF. The V and J genes are TRBV12-3 or TRBV12-4 and TRBJ1-2; D might be TRBD1 (6 bases). V was clipped by 6 bases and J by 2 bases, with 10 bases between them. The CDR3 runs 13 residues.

For the CDR3, the DNA is TGTGCCACCAGTGCCGGGACAGCAAGCAATCAGCCCCAGCATTTT. Encoded protein: CATSAGTASNQPQHF. V is TRBV24-1 and J is TRBJ1-5; 7 positions match TRBD1. The CDR3 covers 15 residues. The trim removed 5 bases at V and 1 base at J, leaving 4 bases unmatched. CDR1 and CDR2 from the germline V gene are KGHDR and SFDVKD.

The V gene is TRBV3-1 (or the pseudogene TRBV3-2), the J gene TRBJ2-1; D gene unclear. Trimming shortened V by 0 bases and J by 4 bases, and 13 bases separated the two germline ends. CDR3 length equals 16 residues. Germline V CDR1 and CDR2: LGHDT, YNNKEL (reference sequence). CDR3 amino acids: CASSQDGQNPYNEQFF. The CDR3 DNA reads as TGTGCCAGCAGCCAAGATGGGCAAAACCCATACAATGAGCAGTTCTTC.

The gene calls are TRBV5-1 and TRBJ1-1; D possibly corresponds to TRBD1 (6 bases). V was cut by 4 bases and J by 0 bases, with 13 bases left in between. Germline V gene lookup returns CDR1 SGHRS and CDR2 YFSETQ. The CDR3 totals 15 residues. CDR3 sequence: CASSPGTTVNTEAFF. The CDR3 nucleotides are TGCGCCAGCAGCCCAGGGACAACGGTGAACACTGAAGCTTTCTTT.

V is TRBV7-2 and J is TRBJ2-7, with 7 bases identical to TRBD1. CDR3 length equals 14 residues. The junction had 10 bases not matched to a gene; V was cut back by 6 bases and J by 5 bases. Germline V gene lookup returns CDR1 SGHTA and CDR2 FQGNSA. The CDR3 DNA reads TGTGCCAGCAGATTTGGACAGGTGGGCGACGAGCAGTACTTC. Protein: CASRFGQVGDEQYF.

This rearrangement joins TRBV6-1 to TRBJ1-2; D not resolved. The germline gives CDR1 MNHNS, CDR2 SASEGT. This CDR3 comprises 12 residues. V was pared by 2 bases and J by 6 bases, with 7 bases between. CDR3 DNA: TGTGCCAGCAGTGAATCCCCTAATGGCTACACCTTC. Translating it yields CASSESPNGYTF.

This chain links TRBV30 with TRBJ2-4; no firm D call. The germline gives CDR1 GTSNPN, CDR2 SVGIG (reference sequence). This CDR3 is 13 amino acids long. V was cut by 1 base and J by 6 bases, with 10 bases left in between. Here the CDR3 DNA reads TGTGCCTGGAGTGCCGATACATTAAACATTCAGTACTTC. As protein: CAWSADTLNIQYF.

This chain links TRBV6-5 with TRBJ1-4; 7 bases map to TRBD1. Germline trimming cut 6 bases from V and 7 bases from J; bases unmatched to any gene: 5. CDR1 and CDR2 from the germline V gene are MNHEY and SVGAGI. The CDR3 loop spans 13 amino acids. The CDR3 DNA reads TGTGCCAGCAGACGACAGGGTTTTGAAAAACTGTTTTTT. The encoded protein is CASRRQGFEKLFF.